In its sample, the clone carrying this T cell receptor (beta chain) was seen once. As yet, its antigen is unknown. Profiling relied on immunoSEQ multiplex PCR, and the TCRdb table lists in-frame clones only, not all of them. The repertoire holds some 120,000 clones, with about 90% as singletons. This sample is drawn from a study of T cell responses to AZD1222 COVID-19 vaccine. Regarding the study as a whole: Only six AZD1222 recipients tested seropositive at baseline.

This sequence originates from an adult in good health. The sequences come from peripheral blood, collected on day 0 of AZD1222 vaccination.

The CDR3 sequence is CAWSGGATGVNTEAFF. The CDR3 region has the DNA TGTGCCTGGAGTGGCGGTGCGACGGGGGTCAACACTGAAGCTTTCTTT. The chain recombines TRBV30 with TRBJ1-1, with D perhaps matching TRBD1 (5 bases). The CDR3 runs to 16 residues. Germline V gene lookup returns CDR1 GTSNPN and CDR2 SVGIG (reference sequence). Trimming stripped 1 base from V and 2 bases from J, with 17 bases between.